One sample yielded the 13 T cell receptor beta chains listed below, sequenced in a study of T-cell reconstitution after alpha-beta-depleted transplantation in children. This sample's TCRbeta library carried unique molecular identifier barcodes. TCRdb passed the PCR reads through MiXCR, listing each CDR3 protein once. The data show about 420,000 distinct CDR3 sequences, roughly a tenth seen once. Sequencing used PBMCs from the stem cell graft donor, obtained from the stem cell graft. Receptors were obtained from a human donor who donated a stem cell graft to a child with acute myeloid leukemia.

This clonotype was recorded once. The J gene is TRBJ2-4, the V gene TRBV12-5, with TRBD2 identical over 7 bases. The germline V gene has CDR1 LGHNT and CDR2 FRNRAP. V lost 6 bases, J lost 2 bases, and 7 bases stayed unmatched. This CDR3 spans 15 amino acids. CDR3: CASGPDGGTKNIQYF. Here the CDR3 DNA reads TGTGCTAGTGGCCCGGACGGGGGGACCAAAAACATTCAGTACTTC.

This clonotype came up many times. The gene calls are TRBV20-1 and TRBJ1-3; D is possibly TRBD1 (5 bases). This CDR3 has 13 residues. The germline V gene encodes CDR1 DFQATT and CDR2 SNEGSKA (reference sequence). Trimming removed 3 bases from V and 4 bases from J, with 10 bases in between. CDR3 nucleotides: TGCAGTGCTAGGCCAGGGTTGGGAAACACCATATATTTT. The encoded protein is CSARPGLGNTIYF.

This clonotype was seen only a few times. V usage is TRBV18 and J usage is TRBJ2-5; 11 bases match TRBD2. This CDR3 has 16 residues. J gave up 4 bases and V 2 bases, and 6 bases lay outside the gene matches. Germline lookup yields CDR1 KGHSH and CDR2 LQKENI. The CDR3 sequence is CASSPVLAGGGETQYF. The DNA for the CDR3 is TGTGCCAGCTCACCAGTTCTAGCGGGAGGTGGAGAGACCCAGTACTTC.

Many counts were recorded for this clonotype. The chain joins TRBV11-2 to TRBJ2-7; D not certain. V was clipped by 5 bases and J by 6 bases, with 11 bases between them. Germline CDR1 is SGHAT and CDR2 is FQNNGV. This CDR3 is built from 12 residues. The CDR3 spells CASSGRIREQYF. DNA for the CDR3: TGTGCCAGCAGCGGTCGTATCCGCGAGCAGTACTTC.

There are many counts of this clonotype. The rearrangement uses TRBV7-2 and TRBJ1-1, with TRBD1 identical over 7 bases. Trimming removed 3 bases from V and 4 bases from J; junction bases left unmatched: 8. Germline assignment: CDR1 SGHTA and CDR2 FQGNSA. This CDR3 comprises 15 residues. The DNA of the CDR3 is TGTGCCAGCAGCTTCAACAGGGGAAGGGGCACTGAAGCTTTCTTT. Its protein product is CASSFNRGRGTEAFF.

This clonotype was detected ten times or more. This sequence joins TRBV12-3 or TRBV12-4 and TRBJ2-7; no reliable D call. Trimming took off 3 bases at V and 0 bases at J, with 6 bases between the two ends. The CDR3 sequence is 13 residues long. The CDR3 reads CASSLKNSYEQYF. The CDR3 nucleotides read TGTGCCAGCAGTTTGAAAAACTCCTACGAGCAGTACTTC.

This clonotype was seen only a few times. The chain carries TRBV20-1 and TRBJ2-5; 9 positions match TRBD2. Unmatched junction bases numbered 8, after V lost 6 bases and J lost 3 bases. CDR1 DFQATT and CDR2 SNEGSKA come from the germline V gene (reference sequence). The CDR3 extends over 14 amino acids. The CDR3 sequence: CSAPQLAGKETQYF. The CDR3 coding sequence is TGCAGTGCACCCCAACTAGCGGGTAAAGAGACCCAGTACTTC.

CDR3 DNA sequence: TGCAGTGCTAGAGATGTCCAGGGATATAACTATGGCTACACCTTC. Translated: CSARDVQGYNYGYTF. The rearrangement joins TRBV20-1 to TRBJ1-2, with D maybe TRBD1 (5 bases). Germline loops: CDR1 DFQATT, CDR2 SNEGSKA (reference sequence). The CDR3 contains 15 residues. V lost 0 bases to trimming and J lost 1 base, with 12 bases between them.

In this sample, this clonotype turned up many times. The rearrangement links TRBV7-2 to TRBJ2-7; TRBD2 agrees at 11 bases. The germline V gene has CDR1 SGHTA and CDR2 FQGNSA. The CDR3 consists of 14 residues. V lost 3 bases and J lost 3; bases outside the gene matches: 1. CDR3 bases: TGTGCCAGCAGCTTTACTAGCGGGAGCTACGAGCAGTACTTC. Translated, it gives CASSFTSGSYEQYF.

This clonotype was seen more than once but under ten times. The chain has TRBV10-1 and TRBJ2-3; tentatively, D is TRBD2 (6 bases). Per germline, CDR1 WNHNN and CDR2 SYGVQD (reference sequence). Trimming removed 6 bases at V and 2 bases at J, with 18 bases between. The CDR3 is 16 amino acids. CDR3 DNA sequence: TGCGCCAGCAGCCCTTCTGCTGGGGGGTCCACAGATACGCAGTATTTT. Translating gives CASSPSAGGSTDTQYF.

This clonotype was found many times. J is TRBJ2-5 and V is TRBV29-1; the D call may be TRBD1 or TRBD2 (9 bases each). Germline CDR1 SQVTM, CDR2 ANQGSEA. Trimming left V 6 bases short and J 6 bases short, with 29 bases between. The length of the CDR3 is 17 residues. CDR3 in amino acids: CSVSQGAPASGTQTQYF. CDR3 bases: TGCAGCGTATCACAGGGGGCGCCGGCTAGCGGGACCCAGACCCAGTACTTC. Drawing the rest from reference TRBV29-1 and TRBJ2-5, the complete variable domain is SAVISQKPSRDICQRGTSLTIQCQVDSQVTMMFWYRQQPGQSLTLIATANQGSEATYESGFVIDKFPISRPNLTFSTLTVSNMSPEDSSIYLCSVSQGAPASGTQTQYFGPGTRLLVL.

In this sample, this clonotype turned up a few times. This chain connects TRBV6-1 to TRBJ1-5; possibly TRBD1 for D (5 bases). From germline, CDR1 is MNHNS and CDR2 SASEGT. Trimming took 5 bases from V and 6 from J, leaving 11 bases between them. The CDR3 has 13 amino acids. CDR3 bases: TGTGCCAGCAGTACCCTCGGGGGTCAGCCCCAGCATTTT. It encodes CASSTLGGQPQHF.

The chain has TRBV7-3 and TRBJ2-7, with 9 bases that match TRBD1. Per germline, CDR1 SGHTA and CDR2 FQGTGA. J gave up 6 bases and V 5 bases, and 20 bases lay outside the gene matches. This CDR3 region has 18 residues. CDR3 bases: TGTGCCAGCAGCCCAAAGGCCCCCGTGGGGACAGGGATGAGCGAGCAGTACTTC. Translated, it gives CASSPKAPVGTGMSEQYF.